This TCR beta chain appears in the sequencing data of a study of cytomegalovirus exposure and HLA in healthy donors. In the PCR, 60 Vbeta and 13 Jbeta primers were used. Assay used: immunoSEQ multiplex PCR; TCRdb lists only in-frame clones, some missing. This table holds under 150,000 clones, approximately 85% found once. The origin of this receptor is a woman aged 45 to 65 in good health and CMV-seropositive. The sample consisted of PBMCs.

The CDR3 loop is CASSPPQGASTEAFF. The CDR3 coding sequence is TGTGCCAGCAGCCCGCCCCAGGGGGCGAGTACTGAAGCTTTCTTT. The chain joins TRBV5-6 to TRBJ1-1, with 8 nucleotides matching TRBD1. Trimming at V came to 4 bases and at J to 5 bases, leaving 10 bases not matched to a gene. Germline CDR1 SGHDT, CDR2 YYEEEE. The CDR3 sequence is 15 residues long.